Below, 28 T cell receptor beta chains from the same sample are listed, as sequenced in a study of CD8 T cells in ankylosing spondylitis (dated by TCRdb to about 2017). Library prep was done by 5' RACE. Sequencer: Illumina HiSeq 2500. TCRdb reran the public reads through fastp at Q25 and MiXCR, keeping productive beta chains. Entries are consolidated by CDR3 protein sequence, retaining the most common genes and DNA. The table for this sample lists roughly 150,000 distinct CDR3 sequences; under 35% of them were counted only once. The ten largest clones represent about 6.3% of the sample. The specimen was synovial fluid, either unsorted or a sorted T cell fraction (not recorded which). All receptors come from a male donor with ankylosing spondylitis.

This chain links TRBV6-2 or TRBV6-3 with TRBJ2-1, with a possible D match to TRBD1 (6 bases). CDR1 MNHEY and CDR2 SVGEGT come from the germline V gene. Trimming cost V 4 bases and J 10 bases, with 17 bases left between them. There are 14 residues in the CDR3. The CDR3 region has the DNA TGTGCCAGCAGTTCCCCGGGACACCGTTCGGAGCAGTTCTTC. It is translated as CASSSPGHRSEQFF.

The chain is built from TRBV4-2 and TRBJ1-2; D possibly corresponds to TRBD1 (5 bases). V lost 1 base, J lost 2 bases, and 8 bases lay in between. CDR3 length: 14 amino acids. CDR1 and CDR2 from the germline V gene are LGHNA and YNFKEQ. As DNA, the CDR3 is TGTGCCAGCAGCCAAGCGCCAGGGAACTATGGCTACACCTTC. Its translation is CASSQAPGNYGYTF.

The rearrangement joins TRBV5-1 to TRBJ1-4; TRBD1 is a possible D gene (5 bases). With 0 bases removed from V and 4 bases from J, the gap between germline ends came to 10 bases. Germline lookup yields CDR1 SGHRS and CDR2 YFSETQ. The CDR3 is made up of 15 amino acids. CDR3 protein: CASSLGQNINEKLFF. The CDR3 DNA sequence: TGCGCCAGCAGCTTGGGACAGAATATTAATGAAAAACTGTTTTTT.

This clonotype was recorded a few times. DNA of the CDR3: TGTGCCAGCAACCCCCGGGGGGTGAACACTGAAGCTTTCTTT. This gives the protein CASNPRGVNTEAFF. The chain links TRBV28 to TRBJ1-1; perhaps TRBD1 as D (5 bases). Looked up from germline, CDR1 is MDHEN and CDR2 is SYDVKM. The CDR3 is made up of 14 amino acids. V lost 7 bases, J lost 0 bases, and 12 bases lay in between.

This clonotype was detected a few times. This rearrangement joins TRBV12-3 or TRBV12-4 to TRBJ1-3; no definite D call. The CDR3 has 15 residues. The ends were cut back, 2 bases at V and 0 bases at J, with 8 bases in the middle. CDR3 nucleotides: TGTGCCAGCAGTTTACGGGATCTCTCTGGAAACACCATATATTTT. Its translation: CASSLRDLSGNTIYF.

This chain links TRBV7-2 with TRBJ2-3; a possible D gene is TRBD2 (5 bases). This CDR3 region has 17 residues. Trimming stripped 5 bases from V and 4 bases from J, with 22 bases between. Germline values: CDR1 SGHTA, CDR2 FQGNSA. The CDR3 DNA reads TGTGCCAGCAGCCTCCTTGGTGGGTGGGAGTTATCAGATACGCAGTATTTT. Amino acid sequence: CASSLLGGWELSDTQYF.

V usage is TRBV20-1 and J usage is TRBJ2-2; weak D call: TRBD1 (6 bases). Germline-derived CDR1 and CDR2 are DFQATT and SNEGSKA (reference sequence). V lost 0 bases to trimming and J lost 6 bases, with 17 bases between them. The CDR3 spans 16 residues. CDR3 sequence: CSARDQGQGRAGELFF. The CDR3 nucleotides read TGCAGTGCTAGAGATCAGGGGCAGGGAAGGGCCGGGGAGCTGTTTTTT.

In this sample, this clonotype turned up many times. The J gene is TRBJ2-1, the V gene TRBV5-1; TRBD1 might be the D (6 bases). CDR3 length: 14 amino acids. Germline CDR1 SGHRS, CDR2 YFSETQ. V was pared by 1 base and J by 5 bases, with 10 bases between. The CDR3 loop reads CASSLTDRNNEQFF. CDR3 in DNA: TGCGCCAGCAGCTTGACGGACAGAAACAATGAGCAGTTCTTC.

At least ten counts were recorded for this clonotype. The J gene is TRBJ1-1, the V gene TRBV6-1; D unresolved. The CDR3 spans 14 residues. CDR1 is MNHNS and CDR2 is SASEGT in the germline V gene. Trimming cost V 6 bases and J 1 base, with 12 bases left between them. CDR3 nucleotide sequence: TGTGCCAGCAGACTAGGACCCGGGAACACTGAAGCTTTCTTT. It translates to CASRLGPGNTEAFF.

This clonotype showed up many times. The chain has TRBV7-3 and TRBJ2-1; no clear D gene. Germline assignment: CDR1 SGHTA and CDR2 FQGTGA. V lost 0 bases, J lost 7 bases, and 16 bases lay in between. There are 16 residues in the CDR3. The CDR3 coding sequence is TGTGCCAGCAGCTTAACGGGGTCCGGCAGATGGAATGAGCAGTTCTTC. It yields the protein CASSLTGSGRWNEQFF.

This clonotype showed up many times. This chain joins TRBV6-5 and TRBJ1-4; TRBD1 might be the D (5 bases). With 2 bases removed from V and 8 bases from J, the gap between germline ends came to 15 bases. CDR3 length equals 15 residues. CDR1 and CDR2 from the germline V gene are MNHEY and SVGAGI. For the CDR3, the DNA is TGTGCCAGCAGTTACGAAGCGGGACGGGGGGAAAAACTGTTTTTT. It specifies CASSYEAGRGEKLFF.

In this sample, this clonotype turned up a few times. The rearrangement uses TRBV20-1 and TRBJ2-2; 8 positions match TRBD2. Trimming at V came to 6 bases and at J to 4 bases, leaving 13 bases not matched to a gene. The V gene's germline CDR1 is DFQATT and CDR2 SNEGSKA (reference sequence). The CDR3 is 16 residues long. CDR3 nucleotide sequence: TGCAGTGCCCAAATGAGGAGCGGGAGCGTCACCGGGGAGCTGTTTTTT. Residues: CSAQMRSGSVTGELFF.

The J gene is TRBJ2-3, the V gene TRBV29-1; tentatively, D is TRBD1 or TRBD2 (5 bases each). This CDR3 is built from 14 residues. Germline loops: CDR1 SQVTM, CDR2 ANQGSEA. V dropped 7 bases and J dropped 1 base, with 15 bases sitting between them. In DNA, the CDR3 is TGCAGCGCCGGACCGGGGCAGGGCACAGATACGCAGTATTTT. This codes for CSAGPGQGTDTQYF.

V gene TRBV6-5 combines with J gene TRBJ1-1; D is perhaps TRBD1 (5 bases). CDR3 length: 14 residues. V was clipped by 0 bases and J by 2 bases, with 7 bases between them. The V gene's germline CDR1 is MNHEY and CDR2 SVGAGI. The CDR3 sequence: CASSYSGGNTEAFF. CDR3 nucleotides: TGTGCCAGCAGTTACTCTGGGGGAAACACTGAAGCTTTCTTT.

In this sample, this clonotype turned up many times. The chain joins TRBV12-3 or TRBV12-4 to TRBJ1-1, with unresolved D. CDR3 length equals 14 residues. V was cut by 8 bases and J by 4 bases, with 17 bases left in between. The CDR3 region has the DNA TGTGCCAGCGGTCGAGCTAGCCTAACCACTGAAGCTTTCTTT. This translates into CASGRASLTTEAFF.

This clonotype was detected a few times. The gene calls are TRBV20-1 and TRBJ1-2, with D unclear. V gave up 3 bases and J gave up 8 bases, with 19 bases separating them. CDR1 and CDR2 (germline): DFQATT, SNEGSKA (reference sequence). CDR3 length: 14 residues. The CDR3 DNA sequence: TGCAGTGCTAGCCCTGACCCAGGATTGGGCGGCTACACCTTC. It encodes CSASPDPGLGGYTF.

This clonotype was seen many times. This chain connects TRBV24-1 to TRBJ1-1, with D maybe TRBD1 (6 bases). V was shortened by 5 bases and J by 6 bases, with 21 bases between the two germline ends. The CDR3 has 16 residues. In germline, CDR1 is KGHDR, CDR2 SFDVKD. CDR3 protein: CATSVAQGWEKAEAFF. CDR3 DNA sequence: TGTGCCACCAGTGTCGCACAGGGCTGGGAGAAGGCTGAAGCTTTCTTT.

The J gene is TRBJ2-1, the V gene TRBV20-1; 7 nucleotides agree with TRBD2. V lost 5 bases, J lost 4 bases, and 5 bases stayed unmatched. The CDR3 runs 13 residues. Germline V gene data show CDR1 as DFQATT and CDR2 as SNEGSKA (reference sequence). Here the CDR3 DNA reads TGCAGTGCTGACGGACTAGTGTACAATGAGCAGTTCTTC. It specifies CSADGLVYNEQFF.

In this sample, this clonotype turned up a few times. The chain carries TRBV18 and TRBJ2-7; 9 bases are shared with TRBD2. V gave up 0 bases and J gave up 3 bases; unmatched junction bases: 6. The germline CDR1 and CDR2 sequences are KGHSH and LQKENI. The CDR3 extends over 16 amino acids. The CDR3 is CASSPPKLAGVYEQYF. CDR3 bases: TGTGCCAGCTCACCACCGAAGTTAGCGGGAGTCTACGAGCAGTACTTC.

CDR3: CSARRQDLSGANVLTF. CDR3 in DNA: TGCAGTGCTAGAAGACAGGACTTATCTGGGGCCAACGTCCTGACTTTC. The rearrangement joins TRBV20-1 to TRBJ2-6, with a weak D call TRBD1 (6 bases). This CDR3 contains 16 residues. Trimming stripped 2 bases from V and 1 base from J, with 12 bases between. Germline CDR1 reads DFQATT; CDR2 reads SNEGSKA (reference sequence).

This clonotype was observed many times. The V gene is TRBV11-2, the J gene TRBJ2-1; the D gene is possibly TRBD2 (6 bases). Trimming pared 5 bases from V and 10 bases from J, leaving 18 bases between. The CDR3 runs 14 residues. Germline CDR1 is SGHAT and CDR2 is FQNNGV. The CDR3 sequence is CASSSQRAVREQFF. As DNA, the CDR3 is TGTGCCAGCAGCAGCCAGCGGGCGGTCAGGGAGCAGTTCTTC.

This clonotype has only a few counts. The genes are TRBV12-3 or TRBV12-4 and TRBJ1-1; D uncertain. The CDR3 loop spans 14 amino acids. Trimming pared 6 bases from V and 6 bases from J, leaving 17 bases between. The CDR3 DNA sequence: TGTGCCAGCAGCCACGATCCCGGCCTGCCTGAAGCTTTCTTT. Translated, it gives CASSHDPGLPEAFF.

This chain connects TRBV6-6 to TRBJ1-5; D is uncertain. Trimming stripped 5 bases from V and 6 bases from J, with 11 bases between. The CDR3 has 13 residues. The germline V gene encodes CDR1 MNHNY and CDR2 SVGAGI (reference sequence). Here the CDR3 reads CASSPSVSQPQHF. In nucleotides, the CDR3 is TGTGCCAGCAGTCCCTCAGTCAGTCAGCCCCAGCATTTT.

The chain has TRBV6-2 or TRBV6-3 and TRBJ2-7; 12 bases align to TRBD2. CDR1 is MNHEY and CDR2 is SVGEGT in the germline V gene. V was pared by 4 bases and J by 2 bases, with 9 bases of the junction left unmatched. The CDR3 runs 17 residues. CDR3 DNA sequence: TGTGCCAGCAGTTTTGGACTAGCGGGAATTAGCGCCTACGAGCAGTACTTC. The encoded protein is CASSFGLAGISAYEQYF.

This clonotype was found many times. The genes are TRBV5-1 and TRBJ2-5; TRBD2 matches at 7 bases. The CDR3 is 16 residues long. Germline CDR1 and CDR2: SGHRS and YFSETQ. The ends lost 0 bases at V and 2 bases at J; junction bases unmatched: 7. CDR3 residues: CASSLGLASGQETQYF. CDR3 sequence (DNA): TGCGCCAGCAGCTTGGGACTAGCTTCCGGTCAAGAGACCCAGTACTTC.

This clonotype showed up just once. The chain combines TRBV18 with TRBJ2-7, with D unresolved. The ends were cut back, 3 bases at V and 3 bases at J, with 9 bases in the middle. The germline gives CDR1 KGHSH, CDR2 LQKENI. CDR3 length equals 13 residues. This CDR3 is CASSPGQFYEQYF. The CDR3 DNA follows: TGTGCCAGCTCACCGGGTCAGTTCTACGAGCAGTACTTC.

The chain uses TRBV10-2 and TRBJ2-1; D gene unclear. The CDR3 totals 10 residues. Trimming removed 6 bases at V and 5 bases at J, with 2 bases between. Per germline, CDR1 WSHSY and CDR2 SAAADI. CDR3 coding DNA: TGCGCCAGCAGACACAATGAGCAGTTCTTC. Its protein is CASRHNEQFF.

This clonotype was found once. This sequence joins TRBV6-1 and TRBJ1-5, with TRBD1 identical over 9 bases. Germline assignment: CDR1 MNHNS and CDR2 SASEGT. J lost 4 bases, V lost 6 bases, and 10 bases had no gene match. The CDR3 contains 16 residues. Here the CDR3 reads CASSPRGTGMNQPQHF. The CDR3 bases are TGTGCCAGCAGCCCCCGCGGGACAGGGATGAATCAGCCCCAGCATTTT.